This TCR beta chain originates from a study of blood T cell repertoires in COVID-19. At the level of the study: Spain, Italy and the United States supplied samples that represented acute and convalescent COVID-19. The cDNA or gDNA used as material had been derived from T cells, B-cell-depleted T cells, or PBMCs.

Study processing details: For nucleated cells, counts were estimated from reference gene primer amplification. Clones were read by immunoSEQ multiplex PCR, and TCRdb kept only the in-frame ones, dropping some. From that table come the V and J calls and clone size; the DNA was used to work out D and trimming. Among a few hundred thousand clones listed, around 83% were seen once. Trimming took 5 bases from V and 1 from J, leaving 8 bases between them. The germline CDR1 and CDR2 sequences are SEHNR and FQNEAQ (reference sequence). The CDR3 covers 13 residues. This sequence joins TRBV7-9 and TRBJ2-5, with a weak D call TRBD2 (5 bases). This sequence originates from a woman in her thirties or forties who had recovered from COVID-19. What was sequenced was peripheral blood. CDR3 protein: CASSDTSQETQYF. The CDR3 DNA reads as TGTGCCAGCAGCGATACTAGCCAAGAGACCCAGTACTTC.